This T cell receptor (beta chain) was recorded in a study of T cells in Graves' hyperthyroidism and ophthalmopathy. The study, taken as a whole, reports: Ophthalmopathy stood apart from stable hyperthyroidism in a 13 V-J model.

The CDR3 totals 14 residues. CDR1 and CDR2 from the germline V gene are MDHEN and SYDVKM. Germline trimming cut 6 bases from V and 0 bases from J; bases unmatched to any gene: 1. RNA transcripts were the template for amplifying TCR beta CDR3 regions. The TCR CDR3 was amplified in a first-round RT-PCR using the HTBI primer set. TCRdb independently ran MiXCR on the multiplex PCR reads; one entry per CDR3 protein. The sample holds around 390,000 distinct CDR3 sequences, 13% to 15% seen once. This clonotype was observed many times. Its target is not known. The sequence derives from a woman aged 30 to 39 with Graves' ophthalmopathy. Sequencing was carried out using blood. J is TRBJ2-7 and V is TRBV28; TRBD1 matches at 11 bases. The DNA of the CDR3 is TGTGCCAGCAGAGGGACAGGGGGCTCCTACGAGCAGTACTTC. This codes for CASRGTGGSYEQYF.